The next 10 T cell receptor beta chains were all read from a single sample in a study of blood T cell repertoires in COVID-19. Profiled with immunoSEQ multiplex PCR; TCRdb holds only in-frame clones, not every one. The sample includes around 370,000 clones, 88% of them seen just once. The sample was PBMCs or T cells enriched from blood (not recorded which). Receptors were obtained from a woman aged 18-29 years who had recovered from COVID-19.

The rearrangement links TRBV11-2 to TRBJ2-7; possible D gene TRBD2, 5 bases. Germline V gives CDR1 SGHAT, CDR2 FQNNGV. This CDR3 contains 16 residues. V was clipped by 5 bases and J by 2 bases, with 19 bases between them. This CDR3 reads CASSPRGQSVPYEQYF. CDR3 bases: TGTGCCAGCAGCCCACGCGGGCAGTCAGTACCCTACGAGCAGTACTTC.

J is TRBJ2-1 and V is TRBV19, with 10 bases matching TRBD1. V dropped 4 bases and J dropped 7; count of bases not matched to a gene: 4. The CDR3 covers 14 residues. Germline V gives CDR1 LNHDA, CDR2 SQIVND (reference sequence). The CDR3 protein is CASSTGQGVNEQFF. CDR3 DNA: TGTGCCAGTAGTACAGGACAGGGGGTTAATGAGCAGTTCTTC.

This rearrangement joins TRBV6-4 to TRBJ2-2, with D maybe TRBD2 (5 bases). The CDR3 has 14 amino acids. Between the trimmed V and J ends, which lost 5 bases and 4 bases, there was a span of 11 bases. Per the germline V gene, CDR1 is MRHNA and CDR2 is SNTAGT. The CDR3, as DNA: TGTGCCAGCAGTTTCGAGGCGGGCACCGGGGAGCTGTTTTTT. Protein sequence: CASSFEAGTGELFF.

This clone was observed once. This CDR3 is CASSAGPLSPTGELFF. Written as DNA, the CDR3 is TGTGCCAGTAGTGCGGGACCCCTTAGTCCCACCGGGGAGCTGTTTTTT. The V gene is TRBV19, the J gene TRBJ2-2; D possibly corresponds to TRBD2 (6 bases). Germline values: CDR1 LNHDA, CDR2 SQIVND (reference sequence). V was cut by 5 bases and J by 4 bases, with 17 bases left in between. This CDR3 spans 16 amino acids.

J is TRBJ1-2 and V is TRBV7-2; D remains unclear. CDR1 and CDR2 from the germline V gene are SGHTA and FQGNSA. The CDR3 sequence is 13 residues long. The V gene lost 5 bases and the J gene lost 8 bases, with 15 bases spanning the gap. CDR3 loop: CASSERVLGGYTF. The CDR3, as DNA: TGTGCCAGCAGCGAGCGGGTATTGGGAGGCTACACCTTC.

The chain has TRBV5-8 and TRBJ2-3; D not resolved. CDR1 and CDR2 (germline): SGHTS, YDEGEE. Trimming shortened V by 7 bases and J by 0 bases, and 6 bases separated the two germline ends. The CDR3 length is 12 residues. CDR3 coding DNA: TGTGCCAGCTCGTCGAGCACAGATACGCAGTATTTT. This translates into CASSSSTDTQYF. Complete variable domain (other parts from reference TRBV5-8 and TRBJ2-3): EAGVTQSPTHLIKTRGQQATLRCSPISGHTSVYWYQQALGLGLQFLLWYDEGEERNRGNFPPRFSGRQFPNYSSELNVNALELEDSALYLCASSSSTDTQYFGPGTRLTVL.

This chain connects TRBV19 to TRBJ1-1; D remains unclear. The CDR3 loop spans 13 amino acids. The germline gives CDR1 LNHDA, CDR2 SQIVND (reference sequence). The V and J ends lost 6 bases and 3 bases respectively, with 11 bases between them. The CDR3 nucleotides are TGTGCCAGTAGCCTTTGGGGAGACACTGAAGCTTTCTTT. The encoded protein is CASSLWGDTEAFF.

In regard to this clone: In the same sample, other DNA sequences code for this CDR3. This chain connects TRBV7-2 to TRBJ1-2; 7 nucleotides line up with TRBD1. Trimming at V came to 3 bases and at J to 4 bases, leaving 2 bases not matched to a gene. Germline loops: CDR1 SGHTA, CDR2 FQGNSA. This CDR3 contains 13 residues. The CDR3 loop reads CASSLDRSYGYTF. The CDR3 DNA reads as TGTGCCAGCAGCTTGGACAGGTCCTATGGCTACACCTTC.

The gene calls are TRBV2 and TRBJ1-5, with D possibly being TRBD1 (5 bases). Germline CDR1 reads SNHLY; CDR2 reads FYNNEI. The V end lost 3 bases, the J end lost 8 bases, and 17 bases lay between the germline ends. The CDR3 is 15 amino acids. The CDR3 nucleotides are TGTGCCAGCAGTGAGAATGGGCAGGGAAGAGAGCCCCAGCATTTT. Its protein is CASSENGQGREPQHF.

This CDR3 reads CASSPPRSQGYGYTF. Here the CDR3 DNA reads TGTGCCAGCAGTCCGCCTCGGTCTCAGGGGTATGGCTACACCTTC. The V gene is TRBV28, the J gene TRBJ1-2; TRBD1 is a possible D gene (6 bases). This CDR3 region has 15 residues. Per the germline V gene, CDR1 is MDHEN and CDR2 is SYDVKM. Trimming left V 5 bases short and J 5 bases short, with 18 bases between.